This entry lists 6 T cell receptor beta chains sequenced from one sample in a study of early T cells in non-severe SARS-CoV-2 infection. TCRdb reprocessed the 5' RACE reads via MiXCR and lists one record per CDR3 protein. This table has just under 60,000 distinct CDR3 sequences, under 10% appearing once. Sequencing was carried out using whole blood. The source is an adult who was a healthcare worker with PCR-confirmed SARS-CoV-2 infection or an uninfected control (not recorded which).

The chain joins TRBV7-9 to TRBJ2-1; D is perhaps TRBD2 (5 bases). V lost 4 bases, J lost 4 bases, and 14 bases lay in between. The germline CDR1 and CDR2 sequences are SEHNR and FQNEAQ (reference sequence). This CDR3 comprises 15 residues. CDR3 sequence reads: CASSSDYAVYNEQFF. CDR3 sequence (DNA): TGTGCCAGCAGCTCCGACTATGCCGTGTACAATGAGCAGTTCTTC.

V usage is TRBV5-1 and J usage is TRBJ2-6; TRBD1 agrees at 8 bases. The J segment lost 0 bases and the V segment lost 4 bases, leaving 6 bases of the junction unmatched. There are 17 residues in the CDR3. In germline, CDR1 is SGHRS, CDR2 YFSETQ. The DNA of the CDR3 is TGCGCCAGCAGCACCTCAGGGGGCCTCTCTGGGGCCAACGTCCTGACTTTC. This codes for CASSTSGGLSGANVLTF.

This rearrangement joins TRBV12-3 or TRBV12-4 to TRBJ2-7; TRBD1 matches at 9 bases. CDR3 length: 17 amino acids. After removal of 4 bases from V and 3 bases from J, the junction contained 13 bases not matched to a gene. CDR3 protein: CASSSPSGTGNHYEQYF. In DNA, the CDR3 is TGTGCCAGCAGTTCTCCCTCCGGGACAGGGAACCACTACGAGCAGTACTTC.

This clonotype turned up a few times. The chain is built from TRBV5-1 and TRBJ2-3; TRBD1 is a possible D gene (6 bases). V was shortened by 2 bases and J by 0 bases, with 13 bases between the two germline ends. This CDR3 region has 16 residues. Germline V lookup: CDR1 SGHRS, CDR2 YFSETQ. The CDR3 DNA is TGCGCCAGCAGCTTCGGGGCACAGGGAAGCACAGATACGCAGTATTTT. Protein sequence: CASSFGAQGSTDTQYF. The whole variable domain, remainder taken from reference TRBV5-1 and TRBJ2-3, is KAGVTQTPRYLIKTRGQQVTLSCSPISGHRSVSWYQQTPGQGLQFLFEYFSETQRNKGNFPGRFSGRQFSNSRSEMNVSTLELGDSALYLCASSFGAQGSTDTQYFGPGTRLTVL.

The chain employs TRBV5-8 and TRBJ2-2; tentatively, D is TRBD1 (6 bases). Per germline, CDR1 SGHTS and CDR2 YDEGEE. Trimming stripped 3 bases from V and 4 bases from J, with 13 bases between. The CDR3 has 15 amino acids. CDR3 coding DNA: TGTGCCAGCAGCTACAGGGCCCGCGGCACCGGGGAGCTGTTTTTT. Amino acids: CASSYRARGTGELFF.

This chain connects TRBV18 to TRBJ1-2, with a possible D match to TRBD1 (6 bases). There are 15 residues in the CDR3. Germline lookup yields CDR1 KGHSH and CDR2 LQKENI. V shed 4 bases and J shed 0 bases, with 12 bases lying between them. In DNA form, the CDR3 reads TGTGCCAGCTCACTCCGGGACACCGCTAACTATGGCTACACCTTC. It specifies CASSLRDTANYGYTF.